This entry concerns a single TCR beta chain. The sample belongs to a study of shared clonotypes between healthy human individuals. Whole-study context: Plates per donor: three CD4 naive, three CD4 memory, two CD8 naive, one CD8 memory.

V lost 5 bases and J lost 10; bases outside the gene matches: 9. The CDR3 covers 14 residues. Germline V gene sequence: CDR1 SGHTA, CDR2 FQGTGA. The authors loaded around 220 ng DNA, tens of thousands of T cell genomes, into sorted-subset replicate PCRs. The repertoire was sequenced with immunoSEQ multiplex PCR; TCRdb's copy has only in-frame clones and lacks some. This repertoire shows approximately 2.1 million clones, roughly 93% found once; its top ten account for 0.35% to 0.45%. Sequenced: naive CD4+ T cells from PBMCs. Subset described: CD45RA+ positively selected. V usage is TRBV7-3 and J usage is TRBJ1-1; TRBD1 aligns across 11 bases. The source is a man younger than 35 in good health. Some clones in this sample may be carry-over from other donors' samples. CDR3 loop: CASSPVSGTGGAFF. CDR3 nucleotide sequence: TGTGCCAGCAGCCCAGTGTCCGGGACAGGGGGAGCTTTCTTT.